This section outlines one TCR beta chain sequence together with its context. Its antigen is unidentified. Germline V lookup: CDR1 MNHEY, CDR2 SVGAGI. J gave up 7 bases and V 2 bases, and 11 bases lay outside the gene matches. The CDR3 totals 16 residues. The data were obtained in a study of OX40 agonist ivuxolimab in advanced cancers. General study results and limits: At 0.1 to 3.0 mg/kg, clonal expansion of CD4+ and CD8+ blood T cells had occurred by week 6.

Assay used: immunoSEQ multiplex PCR; TCRdb lists only in-frame clones, some missing. Among over 70,000 clones listed, 89% were seen once. The chain joins TRBV6-5 to TRBJ2-1; 7 bases line up with TRBD1. The sequenced sample was CD4+ or CD8+ T cells sorted from blood, obtained in a trial of the OX40 agonist ivuxolimab. This receptor was obtained from an adult with an advanced solid tumor such as melanoma, head and neck, liver or kidney cancer. This CDR3 reads CASSYRGRPGENEQFF. The CDR3 DNA reads TGTGCCAGCAGTTACAGGGGGCGGCCCGGGGAAAATGAGCAGTTCTTC.